This T cell receptor beta chain was sequenced during a study of identical twins. TCRdb re-derived calls from the 5' RACE reads in MiXCR, one entry per CDR3 protein. Of 280,000 or so distinct CDR3 sequences listed, about 8.3% are singletons. The germline V and J ends were trimmed by 3 bases and 0 bases, with 9 bases remaining between them. This CDR3 is built from 14 residues. CDR1 is SGHRS and CDR2 is YFSETQ in the germline V gene. Only a few counts were recorded for this clonotype. These data also featured in a second study, about yellow fever vaccine responses in identical twins.

The chain is built from TRBV5-1 and TRBJ1-1; D uncertain. This clonotype was sampled from a woman between 18 and 30 years old in good health. Sequencing was performed on memory (CD45RO+) T cells sorted from blood. The CDR3 sequence: CASSSAQMNTEAFF. CDR3 DNA sequence: TGCGCCAGCAGCTCGGCACAGATGAACACTGAAGCTTTCTTT.